The rows below give T cell receptor beta chains drawn from one sample of a study of blood T cell repertoires in COVID-19. Sequenced by immunoSEQ multiplex PCR; TCRdb stores in-frame clones only, minus some. The repertoire holds some 150,000 clones, roughly 87% seen once, with approximately 4.1% in the top ten. Sequencing used peripheral blood. Receptor source: a woman aged 55-70 years who had recovered from COVID-19. Each CDR3 is given with its conserved first and last residue. D genes are given only for firm matches. Size is omitted from some rows. Given values are once, few, many or a class for expanded clones.

abundance: -
v_gene: TRBV2
d_gene: -
j_gene: TRBJ2-7
CDR3nt: TGTGCCAGCGTTGGGGGCGGCGGCTACGAGCAGTACTTC
CDR3aa: CASVGGGGYEQYF

abundance: -
v_gene: TRBV9
d_gene: TRBD2
j_gene: TRBJ2-5
CDR3nt: TGTGCCAGCAGCGTAGGGTCTAGCGGGGTGCTAGAGACCCAGTACTTC
CDR3aa: CASSVGSSGVLETQYF

abundance: once
v_gene: TRBV7-9
d_gene: -
j_gene: TRBJ1-3
CDR3nt: TGTGCCAGCAGGCAGGCTGGCCTGGGAAACACCATATATTTT
CDR3aa: CASRQAGLGNTIYF

abundance: -
v_gene: TRBV28
d_gene: -
j_gene: TRBJ1-2
CDR3nt: TGTGCCAGCAGGACCCCGGGTGCATTCCTCTATGGCTACACCTTC
CDR3aa: CASRTPGAFLYGYTF

abundance: -
v_gene: TRBV19
d_gene: -
j_gene: TRBJ1-2
CDR3nt: TGTGCCAGTAGTATAGTCGGGAATCCCTATGGCTACACCTTC
CDR3aa: CASSIVGNPYGYTF

abundance: -
v_gene: TRBV5-1
d_gene: TRBD2
j_gene: TRBJ2-5
CDR3nt: TGCGCCAGCAGCTTGAGTCGGGGGGGCCAAGAGACCCAGTACTTC
CDR3aa: CASSLSRGGQETQYF

abundance: -
v_gene: TRBV9
d_gene: TRBD2
j_gene: TRBJ2-3
CDR3nt: TGTGCCAGCAGCGTAGATCCCTCTAGCGGGGGGGTAGATACGCAGTATTTT
CDR3aa: CASSVDPSSGGVDTQYF

abundance: few
v_gene: TRBV9
d_gene: -
j_gene: TRBJ1-2
CDR3nt: TGTGCCAGCAGCCCCGACGGGGGAGGGACATATGGCTACACCTTC
CDR3aa: CASSPDGGGTYGYTF

abundance: -
v_gene: TRBV10-2
d_gene: -
j_gene: TRBJ1-1
CDR3nt: TGCGCCAGCAGTGATGGTGGGCCGGGAGAAACTGAAGCTTTCTTT
CDR3aa: CASSDGGPGETEAFF

abundance: -
v_gene: TRBV12-3/TRBV12-4
d_gene: -
j_gene: TRBJ2-3
CDR3nt: TGTGCCAGCAGTTTACCGGGGACAGATACGCAGTATTTT
CDR3aa: CASSLPGTDTQYF

abundance: -
v_gene: TRBV28
d_gene: -
j_gene: TRBJ2-7
CDR3nt: TGTGCCAGCACGGACCAGGGGAACTCCTACGAGCAGTACTTC
CDR3aa: CASTDQGNSYEQYF

abundance: -
v_gene: TRBV9
d_gene: TRBD1
j_gene: TRBJ1-5
CDR3nt: TGTGCCAGCAGCGGACAGGGCTCAAATCAGCCCCAGCATTTT
CDR3aa: CASSGQGSNQPQHF

abundance: -
v_gene: TRBV9
d_gene: -
j_gene: TRBJ2-3
CDR3nt: TGTGCCAGCAGCGTAGTGCGGGTAGGAGGCACAGATACGCAGTATTTT
CDR3aa: CASSVVRVGGTDTQYF

abundance: -
v_gene: TRBV28
d_gene: -
j_gene: TRBJ1-2
CDR3nt: TGTGCCAGCAGTTTGGGGGCCTATGGCTACACCTTC
CDR3aa: CASSLGAYGYTF

abundance: -
v_gene: TRBV5-6
d_gene: -
j_gene: TRBJ1-6
CDR3nt: TGTGCCAGCAGCTGGGGGGTGGGCGGTTCACCCCTCCACTTT
CDR3aa: CASSWGVGGSPLHF

abundance: -
v_gene: TRBV5-1
d_gene: -
j_gene: TRBJ2-3
CDR3nt: TGCGCCAGCAGCTTTGGACAGCCTATCACAGATACGCAGTATTTT
CDR3aa: CASSFGQPITDTQYF

abundance: -
v_gene: TRBV28
d_gene: -
j_gene: TRBJ2-3
CDR3nt: TGTGCCAGCAGTACTGCGGACCGGGGAATCTATTTT
CDR3aa: CASSTADRGIYF

abundance: -
v_gene: TRBV7-9
d_gene: -
j_gene: TRBJ2-1
CDR3nt: TGTGCCAGCAGCCCCGCAGGCGCCTACAATGAGCAGTTCTTC
CDR3aa: CASSPAGAYNEQFF

abundance: few
v_gene: TRBV6-5
d_gene: TRBD1
j_gene: TRBJ1-2
CDR3nt: TGTGCCAGCAGTTATGACAGGGGTTATGGCTACACCTTC
CDR3aa: CASSYDRGYGYTF

abundance: -
v_gene: TRBV9
d_gene: -
j_gene: TRBJ2-3
CDR3nt: TGTGCCAGCAGCGTGAGTCCACAGCAAGATACGCAGTATTTT
CDR3aa: CASSVSPQQDTQYF

abundance: -
v_gene: TRBV3-1/TRBV3-2
d_gene: TRBD1
j_gene: TRBJ2-2
CDR3nt: TGTGCCAGCAGCCCACAGGGGGCAGGTGGGCTGTTTTTT
CDR3aa: CASSPQGAGGLFF

abundance: -
v_gene: TRBV28
d_gene: -
j_gene: TRBJ1-5
CDR3nt: TGTGCCAGCATCCGGGGAGACGGCCAGCCCCAGCATTTT
CDR3aa: CASIRGDGQPQHF

abundance: -
v_gene: TRBV7-8
d_gene: -
j_gene: TRBJ2-1
CDR3nt: TGTGCCAGCAGCTCGACTCGAACGCCCGGGGGGCAGTTCTTC
CDR3aa: CASSSTRTPGGQFF

abundance: -
v_gene: TRBV5-4
d_gene: TRBD2
j_gene: TRBJ2-1
CDR3nt: TGTGCCAGCAGCCTAGCGGGGGCCCCGGGAAGTGAGCAGTTCTTC
CDR3aa: CASSLAGAPGSEQFF

abundance: -
v_gene: TRBV18
d_gene: -
j_gene: TRBJ1-1
CDR3nt: TGTGCCAGCTCACTAAGGGAGGGGAAAGCTTTCTTT
CDR3aa: CASSLREGKAFF

abundance: -
v_gene: TRBV5-6
d_gene: -
j_gene: TRBJ2-1
CDR3nt: TGTGCCAGCAGCTTGGCCCTCTCCGGCGGGGTGCGGCAGTTCTTC
CDR3aa: CASSLALSGGVRQFF

abundance: -
v_gene: TRBV6-5
d_gene: -
j_gene: TRBJ1-2
CDR3nt: TGTGCCAGCAGACCGAATGCCGGGACAGGCTACACCTTC
CDR3aa: CASRPNAGTGYTF

abundance: -
v_gene: TRBV30
d_gene: -
j_gene: TRBJ2-4
CDR3nt: TGTGCCTGGAGTGGGTCGGTCGGTCCCGCCGTCTCCAAAAACATTCAGTACTTC
CDR3aa: CAWSGSVGPAVSKNIQYF

abundance: -
v_gene: TRBV11-2
d_gene: TRBD2
j_gene: TRBJ2-3
CDR3nt: TGTGCCAGCAAGTTAGCGGGGGGGAGCACAGATACGCAGTATTTT
CDR3aa: CASKLAGGSTDTQYF

abundance: -
v_gene: TRBV11-1
d_gene: TRBD2
j_gene: TRBJ2-7
CDR3nt: TGTGCCAGCAGCTTAGCGCCGGCTAGCGGGGCCTACGAGCAGTACTTC
CDR3aa: CASSLAPASGAYEQYF

abundance: -
v_gene: TRBV5-4
d_gene: TRBD2
j_gene: TRBJ2-5
CDR3nt: TGTGCCAGCAGCTCTAGCGGGGGGGCCCAAGAGACCCAGTACTTC
CDR3aa: CASSSSGGAQETQYF

abundance: once
v_gene: TRBV2
d_gene: -
j_gene: TRBJ1-5
CDR3nt: TGTGCCAGCAGCGAGACAGTTTTCTATCAGCCCCAGCATTTT
CDR3aa: CASSETVFYQPQHF

abundance: -
v_gene: TRBV7-2
d_gene: -
j_gene: TRBJ2-7
CDR3nt: TGTGCCAGCAGCTTAGCTCCCGTCTACGAGCAGTACTTC
CDR3aa: CASSLAPVYEQYF

abundance: -
v_gene: TRBV27
d_gene: TRBD1
j_gene: TRBJ1-2
CDR3nt: TGTGCCAGCAGTCCGTGGACAGGGGGCACCTATGGCTACACCTTC
CDR3aa: CASSPWTGGTYGYTF

abundance: -
v_gene: TRBV28
d_gene: -
j_gene: TRBJ2-1
CDR3nt: TGTGCCAGCAGTTTAAGGCAGGGGATCTACAATGAGCAGTTCTTC
CDR3aa: CASSLRQGIYNEQFF